A selection of T cell receptor beta chains follows, all from one sample in a study of shared clonotypes between healthy human individuals. TCRdb's copy holds only in-frame clones and misses some; the assay was immunoSEQ multiplex PCR. The sample includes roughly 490,000 clones, 70% to 80% of them seen just once. Sequencing was carried out using PBMCs. These receptors came from a woman aged 40 to 49 in good health. Some clones in this sample may be carry-over from other donors' samples. Both conserved end residues are part of each CDR3. D genes are given only for firm matches. A clone size is listed for some rows: how often the clone was seen (once, few, many), or a class if it is expanded.

size: NA; D: NA; V: TRBV7-8; J: TRBJ2-3; CDR3: CASSPGTSTDTQYF; DNA: TGTGCCAGCAGCCCAGGTACTAGCACAGATACGCAGTATTTT
size: NA; D: TRBD2; V: TRBV6-4; J: TRBJ2-1; CDR3: CASSDGAGGPGEQFF; DNA: TGTGCCAGCAGTGACGGGGCGGGAGGGCCGGGTGAGCAGTTCTTC
size: NA; D: NA; V: TRBV27; J: TRBJ2-7; CDR3: CASSLRDPGYEQYF; DNA: TGTGCCAGCAGTCTCCGGGACCCCGGTTACGAGCAGTACTTC
size: NA; D: TRBD1; V: TRBV14; J: TRBJ1-1; CDR3: CASSQEGTGGRPEAFF; DNA: TGTGCCAGCAGCCAAGAGGGGACAGGGGGAAGACCCGAAGCTTTCTTT
size: NA; D: NA; V: TRBV19; J: TRBJ1-2; CDR3: CASSMEIGGYTF; DNA: TGTGCCAGTAGTATGGAAATCGGGGGCTACACCTTC
size: few; D: NA; V: TRBV30; J: TRBJ1-2; CDR3: CAWSAWGSGSGYTF; DNA: TGTGCCTGGAGCGCCTGGGGTAGCGGGTCTGGCTACACCTTC
size: once; D: TRBD2; V: TRBV5-1; J: TRBJ2-1; CDR3: CASSPYGTSGFNEQFF; DNA: TGCGCCAGCAGCCCATACGGGACTAGCGGGTTTAATGAGCAGTTCTTC
size: NA; D: NA; V: TRBV6-5; J: TRBJ1-3; CDR3: CASSYGGDGNTIYF; DNA: TGTGCCAGCAGTTACGGAGGGGATGGAAACACCATATATTTT
size: NA; D: TRBD1; V: TRBV27; J: TRBJ2-1; CDR3: CASSFDRGHNEQFF; DNA: TGTGCCAGCAGTTTTGACAGGGGGCACAATGAGCAGTTCTTC
size: NA; D: NA; V: TRBV23-1; J: TRBJ2-7; CDR3: CASSHPTGPPTAYEQYF; DNA: TGCGCCAGCAGTCACCCCACCGGTCCTCCGACAGCCTACGAGCAGTACTTC
size: NA; D: NA; V: TRBV7-8; J: TRBJ1-4; CDR3: CASSLPETGTNEKLFF; DNA: TGTGCCAGCAGCTTACCAGAGACTGGAACTAATGAAAAACTGTTTTTT
size: NA; D: NA; V: TRBV7-9; J: TRBJ1-1; CDR3: CASTPGLGGGTEAFF; DNA: TGTGCCAGCACCCCTGGGTTGGGTGGAGGGACTGAAGCTTTCTTT
size: NA; D: TRBD1; V: TRBV11-2; J: TRBJ1-4; CDR3: CASTGGATNEKLFF; DNA: TGTGCCAGCACAGGGGGTGCAACTAATGAAAAACTGTTTTTT
size: NA; D: TRBD1; V: TRBV27; J: TRBJ2-3; CDR3: CASSLTGGIDTQYF; DNA: TGTGCCAGCAGCCTGACAGGGGGCATTGATACGCAGTATTTT
size: NA; D: TRBD2; V: TRBV7-3; J: TRBJ2-3; CDR3: CASSLTYGAGPGDTQYF; DNA: TGTGCCAGCAGCTTAACCTATGGAGCGGGGCCAGGGGATACGCAGTATTTT
size: NA; D: TRBD1; V: TRBV28; J: TRBJ2-5; CDR3: CASSPTGGEETQYF; DNA: TGTGCCAGCAGTCCAACAGGGGGCGAAGAGACCCAGTACTTC
size: few; D: TRBD1; V: TRBV4-1; J: TRBJ1-1; CDR3: CASSRGGGTGLPEAFF; DNA: TGCGCCAGCAGCCGGGGTGGCGGGACAGGGTTACCTGAAGCTTTCTTT
size: NA; D: TRBD2; V: TRBV7-3; J: TRBJ2-2; CDR3: CASSPGLAGEGELFF; DNA: TGTGCCAGCAGCCCTGGACTAGCGGGAGAGGGGGAGCTGTTTTTT
size: few; D: NA; V: TRBV4-2; J: TRBJ1-2; CDR3: CASSQDRGPYGYTF; DNA: TGTGCCAGCAGCCAAGATCGGGGTCCCTATGGCTACACCTTC
size: NA; D: TRBD2; V: TRBV19; J: TRBJ2-1; CDR3: CASTPAGVGGNEQFF; DNA: TGTGCCAGTACCCCCGCGGGAGTGGGTGGGAATGAGCAGTTCTTC
size: NA; D: TRBD2; V: TRBV4-2; J: TRBJ2-5; CDR3: CASSQGTRGETQYF; DNA: TGTGCCAGCAGCCAAGGGACTAGGGGAGAGACCCAGTACTTC
size: NA; D: NA; V: TRBV6-4; J: TRBJ2-1; CDR3: CASSAGWNNEQFF; DNA: TGTGCCAGCAGTGCAGGATGGAACAATGAGCAGTTCTTC
size: once; D: TRBD2; V: TRBV7-9; J: TRBJ2-2; CDR3: CASSLIAGDTGELFF; DNA: TGTGCCAGCAGCTTGATAGCGGGGGATACCGGGGAGCTGTTTTTT
size: many; D: NA; V: TRBV30; J: TRBJ1-3; CDR3: CAWSVVGGRGNTIYF; DNA: TGTGCCTGGAGTGTGGTAGGGGGACGAGGAAACACCATATATTTT